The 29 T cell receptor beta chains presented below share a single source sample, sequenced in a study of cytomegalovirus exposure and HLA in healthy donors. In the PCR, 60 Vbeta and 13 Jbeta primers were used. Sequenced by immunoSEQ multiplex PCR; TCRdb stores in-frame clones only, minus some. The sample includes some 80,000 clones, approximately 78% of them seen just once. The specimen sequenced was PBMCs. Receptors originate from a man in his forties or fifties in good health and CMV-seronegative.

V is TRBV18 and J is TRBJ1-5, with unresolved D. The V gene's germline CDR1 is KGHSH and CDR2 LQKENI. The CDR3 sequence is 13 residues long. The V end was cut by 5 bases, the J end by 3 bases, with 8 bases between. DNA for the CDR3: TGTGCCAGCTCATTGGGCTACAATCAGCCCCAGCATTTT. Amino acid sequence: CASSLGYNQPQHF.

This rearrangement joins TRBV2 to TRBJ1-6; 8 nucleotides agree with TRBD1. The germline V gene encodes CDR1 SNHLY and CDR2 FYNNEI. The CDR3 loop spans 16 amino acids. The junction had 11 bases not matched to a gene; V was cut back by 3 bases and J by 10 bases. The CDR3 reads CASSDGQGSFWSPLHF. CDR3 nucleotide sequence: TGTGCCAGCAGTGACGGACAGGGTTCTTTTTGGTCACCCCTCCACTTT. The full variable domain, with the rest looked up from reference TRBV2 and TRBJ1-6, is EPEVTQTPSHQVTQMGQEVILRCVPISNHLYFYWYRQILGQKVEFLVSFYNNEISEKSEIFDDQFSVERPDGSNFTLKIRSTKLEDSAMYFCASSDGQGSFWSPLHFGNGTRLTVT.

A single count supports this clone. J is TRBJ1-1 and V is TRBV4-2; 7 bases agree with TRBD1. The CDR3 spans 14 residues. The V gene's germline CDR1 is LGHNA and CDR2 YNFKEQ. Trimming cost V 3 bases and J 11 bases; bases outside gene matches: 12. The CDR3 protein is CASSQGGQPGMAFF. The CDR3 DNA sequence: TGTGCCAGCAGCCAGGGGGGACAGCCCGGGATGGCTTTCTTT.

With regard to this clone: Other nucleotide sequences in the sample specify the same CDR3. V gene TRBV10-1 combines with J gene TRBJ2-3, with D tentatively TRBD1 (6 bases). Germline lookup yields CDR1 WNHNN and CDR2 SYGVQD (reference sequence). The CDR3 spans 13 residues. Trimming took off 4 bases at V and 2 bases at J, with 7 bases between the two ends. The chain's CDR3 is CASSGQATDTQYF. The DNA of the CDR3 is TGCGCCAGCAGTGGACAGGCCACAGATACGCAGTATTTT.

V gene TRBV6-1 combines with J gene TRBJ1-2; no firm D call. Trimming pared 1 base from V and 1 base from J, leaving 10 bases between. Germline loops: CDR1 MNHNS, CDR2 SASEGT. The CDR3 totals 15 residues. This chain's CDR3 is CASSEGVRLNYGYTF. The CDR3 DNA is TGTGCCAGCAGTGAAGGGGTCAGACTTAACTATGGCTACACCTTC.

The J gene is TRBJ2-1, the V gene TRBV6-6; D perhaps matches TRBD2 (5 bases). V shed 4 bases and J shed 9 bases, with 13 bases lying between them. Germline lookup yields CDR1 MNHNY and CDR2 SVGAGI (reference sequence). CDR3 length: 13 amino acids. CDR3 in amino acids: CASSSYTSFEQFF. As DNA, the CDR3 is TGTGCCAGCAGTTCGTATACTAGTTTTGAGCAGTTCTTC.

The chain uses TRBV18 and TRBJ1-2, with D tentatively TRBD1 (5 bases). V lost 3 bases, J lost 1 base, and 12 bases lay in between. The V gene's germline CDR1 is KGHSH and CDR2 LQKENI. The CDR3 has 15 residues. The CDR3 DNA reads TGTGCCAGCTCACCTACGGGGGGAATTAACTATGGCTACACCTTC. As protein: CASSPTGGINYGYTF.

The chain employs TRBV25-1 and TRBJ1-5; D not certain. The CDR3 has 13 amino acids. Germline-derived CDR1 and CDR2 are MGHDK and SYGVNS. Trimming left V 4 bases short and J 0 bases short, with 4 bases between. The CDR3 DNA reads TGTGCCAGCAGTGCCTATAGCAATCAGCCCCAGCATTTT. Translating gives CASSAYSNQPQHF.

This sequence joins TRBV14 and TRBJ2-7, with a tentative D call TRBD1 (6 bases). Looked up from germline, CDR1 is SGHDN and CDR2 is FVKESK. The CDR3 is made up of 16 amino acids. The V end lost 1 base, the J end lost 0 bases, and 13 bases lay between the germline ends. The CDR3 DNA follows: TGTGCCAGCAGCCAAGTCCGAGGGGGAATCTCCTACGAGCAGTACTTC. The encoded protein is CASSQVRGGISYEQYF.

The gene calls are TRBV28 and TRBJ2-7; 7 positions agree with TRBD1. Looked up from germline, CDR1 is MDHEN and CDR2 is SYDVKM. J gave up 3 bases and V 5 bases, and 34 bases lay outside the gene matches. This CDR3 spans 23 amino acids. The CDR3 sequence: CASSTGSRDHECTQGRLGYEQYF. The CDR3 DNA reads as TGTGCCAGCAGTACTGGCTCTCGTGATCACGAATGCACACAGGGGCGTTTGGGCTACGAGCAGTACTTC.

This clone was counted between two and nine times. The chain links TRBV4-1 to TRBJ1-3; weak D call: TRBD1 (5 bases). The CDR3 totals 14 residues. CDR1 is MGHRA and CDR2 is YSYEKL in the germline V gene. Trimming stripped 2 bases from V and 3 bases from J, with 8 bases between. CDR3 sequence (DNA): TGCGCCAGCAGCCAAAGGGACTTTGGAAACACCATATATTTT. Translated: CASSQRDFGNTIYF.

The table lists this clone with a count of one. CDR3 in amino acids: CASSHITEAFF. The CDR3 nucleotides read TGCGCCAGCAGTCATATCACTGAAGCTTTCTTT. J is TRBJ1-1 and V is TRBV23-1; D gene ambiguous. TRBV23-1 is an ORF for which the function is uncertain. The CDR3 spans 11 residues. Trimming shortened V by 3 bases and J by 4 bases, and 3 bases separated the two germline ends.

The CDR3 DNA is TGTGCCAGCAGCTTCCGAACTACCGAGGCCAACGTCCTGACTTTC. It codes for CASSFRTTEANVLTF. J is TRBJ2-6 and V is TRBV6-5, with D hard to call. Trimming cost V 6 bases and J 6 bases, with 15 bases left between them. CDR1 MNHEY and CDR2 SVGAGI come from the germline V gene. This CDR3 contains 15 residues.

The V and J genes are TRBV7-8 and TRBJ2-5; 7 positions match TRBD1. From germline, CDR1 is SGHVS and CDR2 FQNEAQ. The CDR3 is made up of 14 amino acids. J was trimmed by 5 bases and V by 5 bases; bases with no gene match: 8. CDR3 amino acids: CASSERQGRETQYF. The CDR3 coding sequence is TGTGCCAGCAGCGAAAGACAGGGACGTGAGACCCAGTACTTC.

CDR3 loop: CASSQVWATEAFF. The CDR3 nucleotides are TGCGCCAGCAGCCAAGTTTGGGCCACTGAAGCTTTCTTT. The rearrangement joins TRBV4-1 to TRBJ1-1; D gene uncertain. The ends were cut back, 1 base at V and 4 bases at J, with 7 bases in the middle. Germline loops: CDR1 MGHRA, CDR2 YSYEKL. The CDR3 spans 13 residues.

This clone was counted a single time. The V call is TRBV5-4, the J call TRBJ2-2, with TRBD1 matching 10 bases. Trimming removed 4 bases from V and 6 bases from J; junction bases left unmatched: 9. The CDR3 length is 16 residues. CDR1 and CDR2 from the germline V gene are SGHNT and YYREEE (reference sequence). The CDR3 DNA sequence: TGTGCCAGCAGCGCAAAAACGACAGGGGGCGCCGGGGAGCTGTTTTTT. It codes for CASSAKTTGGAGELFF.

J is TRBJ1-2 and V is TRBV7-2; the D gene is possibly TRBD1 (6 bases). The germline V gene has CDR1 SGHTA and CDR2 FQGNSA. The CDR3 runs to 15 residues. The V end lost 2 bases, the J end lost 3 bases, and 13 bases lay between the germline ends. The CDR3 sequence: CASSLPSGQDYGYTF. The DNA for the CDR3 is TGTGCCAGCAGCTTACCCTCGGGACAAGACTATGGCTACACCTTC.

DNA for the CDR3: TGTGCCAGCAGCGGTCCCCGGACAGGACGGAACACTGAAGCTTTCTTT. Its protein is CASSGPRTGRNTEAFF. The chain combines TRBV2 with TRBJ1-1; 7 bases fit TRBD1. The CDR3 sequence is 16 residues long. Germline V gene sequence: CDR1 SNHLY, CDR2 FYNNEI. V trimming: 6 bases; J trimming: 1 base; junction bases outside the gene matches: 11. The full variable domain, rest sourced from reference TRBV2 and TRBJ1-1, is EPEVTQTPSHQVTQMGQEVILRCVPISNHLYFYWYRQILGQKVEFLVSFYNNEISEKSEIFDDQFSVERPDGSNFTLKIRSTKLEDSAMYFCASSGPRTGRNTEAFFGQGTRLTVV.

The CDR3 DNA follows: TGTGCCAGCAGCCGTGCCAGGGATACTACGCAGTATTTT. Protein product: CASSRARDTTQYF. This chain connects TRBV11-1 to TRBJ2-3; maybe TRBD1 (5 bases). The CDR3 is made up of 13 amino acids. Germline assignment: CDR1 SGHAT and CDR2 FQDESV (reference sequence). The V end was cut by 5 bases, the J end by 8 bases, with 14 bases between.

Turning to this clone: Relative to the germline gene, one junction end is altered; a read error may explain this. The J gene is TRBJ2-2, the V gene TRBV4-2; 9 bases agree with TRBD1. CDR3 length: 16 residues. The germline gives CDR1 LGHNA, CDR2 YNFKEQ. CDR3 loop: CTSSQERGQGTGELFF. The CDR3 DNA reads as TGTACCAGCAGCCAAGAAAGGGGACAGGGAACCGGGGAGCTGTTTTTT.

Here the CDR3 reads CAWSAGLAEETQYF. The CDR3 DNA sequence: TGTGCCTGGAGCGCCGGACTAGCGGAAGAGACCCAGTACTTC. The chain recombines TRBV30 with TRBJ2-5, with 10 nucleotides matching TRBD2. Trimming cost V 3 bases and J 3 bases; bases outside gene matches: 4. CDR3 length equals 14 residues. Germline assignment: CDR1 GTSNPN and CDR2 SVGIG (reference sequence). Full variable domain (remainder filled in from reference TRBV30 and TRBJ2-5): SQTIHQWPATLVQPVGSPLSLECTVEGTSNPNLYWYRQAAGRGLQLLFYSVGIGQISSEVPQNLSASRPQDRQFILSSKKLLLSDSGFYLCAWSAGLAEETQYFGPGTRLLVL.

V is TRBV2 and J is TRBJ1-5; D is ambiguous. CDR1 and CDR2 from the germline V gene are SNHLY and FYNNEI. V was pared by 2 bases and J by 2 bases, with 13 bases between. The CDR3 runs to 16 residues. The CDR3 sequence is CASSESGNARNQPQHF. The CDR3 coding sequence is TGTGCCAGCAGTGAATCGGGGAACGCACGCAATCAGCCCCAGCATTTT.

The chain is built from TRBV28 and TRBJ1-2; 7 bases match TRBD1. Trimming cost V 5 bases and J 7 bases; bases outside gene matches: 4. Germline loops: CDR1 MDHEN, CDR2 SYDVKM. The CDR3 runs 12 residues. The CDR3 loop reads CASSRQGGGYTF. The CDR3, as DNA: TGTGCCAGCAGTCGCCAGGGGGGTGGCTACACCTTC.

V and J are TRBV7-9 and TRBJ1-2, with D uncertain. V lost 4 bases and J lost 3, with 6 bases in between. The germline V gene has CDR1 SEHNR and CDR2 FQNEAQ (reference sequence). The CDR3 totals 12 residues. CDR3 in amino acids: CASSSQYYGYTF. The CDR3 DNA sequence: TGTGCCAGCAGCTCCCAGTACTATGGCTACACCTTC.

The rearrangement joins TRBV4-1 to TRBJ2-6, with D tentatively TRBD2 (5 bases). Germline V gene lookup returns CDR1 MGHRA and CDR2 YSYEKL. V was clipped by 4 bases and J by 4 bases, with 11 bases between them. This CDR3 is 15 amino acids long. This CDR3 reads CASSLARGGANVLTF. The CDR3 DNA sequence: TGCGCCAGCAGCCTCGCTCGCGGGGGGGCCAACGTCCTGACTTTC.

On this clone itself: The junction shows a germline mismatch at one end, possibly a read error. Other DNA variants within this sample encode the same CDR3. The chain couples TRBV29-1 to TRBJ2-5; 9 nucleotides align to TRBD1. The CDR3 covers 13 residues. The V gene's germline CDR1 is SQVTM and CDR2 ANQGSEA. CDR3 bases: TGCAGCGTAGTACAGGGGGCCGGGGAGACCCAATACTTC. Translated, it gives CSVVQGAGETQYF.

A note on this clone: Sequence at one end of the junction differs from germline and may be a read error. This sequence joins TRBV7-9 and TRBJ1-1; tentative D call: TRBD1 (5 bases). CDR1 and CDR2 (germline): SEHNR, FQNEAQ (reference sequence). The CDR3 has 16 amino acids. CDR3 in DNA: TGTTCCAGCAGCTTAGGAGGCAGGGAATATCACACTGAAGCTTTCTTT. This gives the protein CSSSLGGREYHTEAFF.

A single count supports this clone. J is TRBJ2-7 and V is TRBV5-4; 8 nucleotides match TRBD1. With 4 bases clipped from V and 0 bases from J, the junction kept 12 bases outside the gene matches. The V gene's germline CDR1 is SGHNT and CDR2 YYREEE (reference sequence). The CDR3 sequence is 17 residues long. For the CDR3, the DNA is TGTGCCAGCAGCGTACGACCAGGGGGCCTGAGCTCCTACGAGCAGTACTTC. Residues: CASSVRPGGLSSYEQYF.

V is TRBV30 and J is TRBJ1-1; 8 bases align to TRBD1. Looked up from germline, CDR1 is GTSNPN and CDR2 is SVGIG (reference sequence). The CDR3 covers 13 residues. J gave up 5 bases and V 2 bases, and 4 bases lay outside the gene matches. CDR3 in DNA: TGTGCCTGGAGTAAACAGGGGGGGACTGAAGCTTTCTTT. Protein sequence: CAWSKQGGTEAFF. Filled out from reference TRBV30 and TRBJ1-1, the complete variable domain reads SQTIHQWPATLVQPVGSPLSLECTVEGTSNPNLYWYRQAAGRGLQLLFYSVGIGQISSEVPQNLSASRPQDRQFILSSKKLLLSDSGFYLCAWSKQGGTEAFFGQGTRLTVV.